Sequencing of this TCR beta chain was carried out in a study of blood T cell repertoires in COVID-19 (dated by TCRdb to 2020 to 2022). In terms of the full investigation: Samples from collaborators originated in the United States, Italy and Spain and spanned both the acute and convalescent phases of COVID-19. The material from the prospective study consisted of cDNA or gDNA derived from T cells, B-cell-depleted T cells, or PBMCs. The dataset comprised deeply sampled blood TCRbeta repertoires from subjects exposed to, actively infected with, or recovered from COVID-19. The repertoires were released in a freely available public database intended as a resource for research on the immune response to SARS-CoV-2. Samples were obtained from the ongoing ImmuneRACE study (first 160 participants) and from 1,000 to 1,500 subjects provided by 6 global collaborators. Nearly every sample came with metadata listing a de-identified subject ID, COVID-19 status, age in years and sex. HLA class I and class II types, where available, came from metadata supplied by the sample provider rather than from assay-based typing.

The paper's findings and limits, for the study overall: Clinical and demographic metadata were provided uncurated, with the amount varying by source and participant.

Each collaborating institution followed its own protocols to collect whole blood in K2EDTA tubes. For TCRbeta analysis, collaborator samples were shipped as frozen whole blood, as isolated PBMCs, or as DNA extracted from either sample type. TCRbeta CDR3 regions were amplified from genomic DNA using the immunoSEQ Assay, a bias-controlled multiplex PCR. In the authors' own workflow: Nucleated cell counts per sample were estimated from amplification of reference gene primers within the assay. To quantify the absolute abundance of each unique TCRbeta CDR3 rearrangement, sequence reads were collapsed and filtered. Productive Simpson clonality was computed per sample as the square root of Simpson's diversity index over productive rearrangements. TCRdb stores this immuneACCESS table with in-frame sequences only. Part of the clones is absent; in the studies checked, under half of the shortfall reflects unresolved V genes, and no reason is known for the rest. V, J and clone size are taken as reported in that table, and D and trimming were inferred from the DNA itself. The sample table holds approximately 150,000 clones, of which approximately 88% were seen once. Over 0.85% of the sample goes to the ten largest clones.

The CDR3 measures 12 amino acids from cysteine to phenylalanine. The DNA shown is the 36-base CDR3, in frame from base 1. Trimming leaves V shorter by 3 bases and J shorter by 8 bases, with the junction holding 2 bases beyond the gene matches. As encoded in the germline V gene (reference sequence), CDR1 is LNHDA while CDR2 is SQIVND. A remark on this clone: This receptor's antigen is unknown. Base qualities were left out, and no much larger clone turns up one base away.

This TCR was recovered from a woman aged 50 to 65 with acute or convalescent COVID-19. This receptor chain uses TRBV19 and TRBJ1-2, with 8 bases matching TRBD1. Source material: peripheral blood. The sequenced DNA: TGTGCCAGTAGTATTCGGACAGGGGGCTACACCTTC. Its coded protein is CASSIRTGGYTF.